The subject of this entry is one T cell receptor beta chain. The sample is drawn from a study of PD-L1 blockade in urothelial cancer. In each PCR, synthetic TCR analog templates were spiked in. The table came from immunoSEQ multiplex PCR; TCRdb's copy has only in-frame clones and leaves some out. The table lists tens of thousands of clones, 90% of them singletons. The CDR3 covers 15 residues. V shed 0 bases and J 5 bases; nucleotides not matched to a gene: 4. CDR1 and CDR2 (germline): SGDLS, YYNGEE. Sequencing used PBMCs, obtained around atezolizumab (anti-PD-L1) treatment. This TCR came from a man in his sixties with urothelial cancer. The chain recombines TRBV9 with TRBJ2-1, with 8 bases matching TRBD2. This CDR3 reads CASSVDGRVDNEQFF. Written as DNA, the CDR3 is TGTGCCAGCAGCGTAGACGGGAGGGTCGACAATGAGCAGTTCTTC. Variable domain in full (rest from reference TRBV9 and TRBJ2-1): DSGVTQTPKHLITATGQRVTLRCSPRSGDLSVYWYQQSLDQGLQFLIQYYNGEERAKGNILERFSAQQFPDLHSELNLSSLELGDSALYFCASSVDGRVDNEQFFGPGTRLTVL.